This T cell receptor (beta chain) was recorded in a study of blood T cell repertoires in COVID-19. At the level of the study: Specimens from acute and convalescent COVID-19 originated in the United States, Italy and Spain.

Germline V gives CDR1 SGHNT, CDR2 YENEEA. The V and J ends lost 4 bases and 5 bases respectively, with 8 bases between them. This CDR3 region has 13 residues. Using immunoSEQ multiplex PCR, the repertoire was profiled, and TCRdb retains in-frame clones only, with some absent. The sample records 250,000 to 350,000 clones, 75% to 95% being singletons. Seattle patients were enrolled during active infection and followed longitudinally. Sequencing input: peripheral blood. The chain links TRBV11-3 to TRBJ2-2; unclear D gene. The sequence was obtained from a woman aged 25 to 45 with COVID-19, enrolled during active disease. DNA for the CDR3: TGTGCCAGCAGCTCCAGGTGGACCGGGGAGCTGTTTTTT. Protein: CASSSRWTGELFF.